Listed here are 16 T cell receptor beta chains from one sample, sequenced in a study of T-cell memory formation after mild COVID-19. TCRdb passed the 5' RACE reads through MiXCR, listing each CDR3 protein once. The data contain around 250,000 distinct CDR3 sequences, 15% to 20% of them singletons. What was sequenced was PBMCs or a T cell subset sorted from them (not recorded which). The receptor source for this set is a man younger than 35 who had mild COVID-19 (a few samples of this study predate the infection). Cell type and time point are not known.

The rearrangement links TRBV4-1 to TRBJ1-2; no clear D. The V end was cut by 0 bases, the J end by 4 bases, with 12 bases between. Germline CDR1 MGHRA, CDR2 YSYEKL. This CDR3 contains 15 residues. The CDR3 reads CASSQEGRARYGYTF. CDR3 nucleotide sequence: TGCGCCAGCAGCCAAGAAGGCCGCGCGCGCTATGGCTACACCTTC.

The genes are TRBV6-5 and TRBJ2-2, with D uncertain. Germline V lookup: CDR1 MNHEY, CDR2 SVGAGI. This CDR3 comprises 11 residues. Trimming took 6 bases from V and 10 from J, leaving 9 bases between them. The CDR3 protein is CASRLSEELFF. The CDR3 bases are TGTGCCAGCAGACTTTCCGAGGAGCTGTTTTTT.

The chain employs TRBV18 and TRBJ1-6, with D hard to call. Trimming removed 5 bases at V and 11 bases at J, with 16 bases between. This CDR3 is 14 amino acids long. Germline V gene lookup returns CDR1 KGHSH and CDR2 LQKENI. In DNA, the CDR3 is TGTGCCAGCTCATCGACGGTGTACGGGACACCCCTCCACTTT. Encoded protein: CASSSTVYGTPLHF.

The chain carries TRBV9 and TRBJ2-5; D might be TRBD1 (6 bases). The CDR3 sequence is 13 residues long. V lost 0 bases and J 5 bases, leaving 8 bases between the germline ends. Germline values: CDR1 SGDLS, CDR2 YYNGEE. The CDR3 sequence is CASSVAQGETQYF. The CDR3 nucleotides are TGTGCCAGCAGCGTAGCTCAGGGGGAGACCCAGTACTTC. Based on the CDR3 plus reference TRBV9 and TRBJ2-5, the full variable domain is DSGVTQTPKHLITATGQRVTLRCSPRSGDLSVYWYQQSLDQGLQFLIQYYNGEERAKGNILERFSAQQFPDLHSELNLSSLELGDSALYFCASSVAQGETQYFGPGTRLLVL.

The chain is built from TRBV11-2 and TRBJ2-3; D remains unclear. Trimming left V 4 bases short and J 2 bases short, with 16 bases between. Looked up from germline, CDR1 is SGHAT and CDR2 is FQNNGV. There are 16 residues in the CDR3. In DNA, the CDR3 is TGTGCCAGCAGCTCAGCCTCTTGGCGATCCACAGATACGCAGTATTTT. It codes for CASSSASWRSTDTQYF.

V gene TRBV11-2 combines with J gene TRBJ1-5; D not certain. This CDR3 is built from 14 residues. Germline values: CDR1 SGHAT, CDR2 FQNNGV. Trimming cost V 1 base and J 4 bases, with 8 bases left between them. CDR3 in DNA: TGTGCCAGCAGCTTAGGCCACCAAAATCAGCCCCAGCATTTT. As protein: CASSLGHQNQPQHF.

This clonotype was counted only a few times. The chain has TRBV7-9 and TRBJ1-5, with 7 bases aligning to TRBD1. The germline V gene has CDR1 SEHNR and CDR2 FQNEAQ (reference sequence). The CDR3 has 18 amino acids. With 8 bases clipped from V and 0 bases from J, the junction kept 16 bases outside the gene matches. The CDR3 DNA follows: TGTGCCAGCCCCCTCTTTAGGGACAGACACTATAGCAATCAGCCCCAGCATTTT. Its translation: CASPLFRDRHYSNQPQHF.

This clonotype showed up just a few times. This chain joins TRBV13 and TRBJ2-5, with D perhaps being TRBD1 or TRBD2 (5 bases each). Germline CDR1 and CDR2: PRHDT and FYEKMQ (reference sequence). The ends were cut back, 5 bases at V and 5 bases at J, with 15 bases in the middle. There are 14 residues in the CDR3. This CDR3 reads CASSPRPGRETQYF. CDR3 in DNA: TGTGCCAGCAGCCCCCGCCCGGGACGGGAGACCCAGTACTTC. Full variable domain (rest looked up from reference TRBV13 and TRBJ2-5): AAGVIQSPRHLIKEKRETATLKCYPIPRHDTVYWYQQGPGQDPQFLISFYEKMQSDKGSIPDRFSAQQFSDYHSELNMSSLELGDSALYFCASSPRPGRETQYFGPGTRLLVL.

This clonotype was seen more than once but under ten times. The CDR3 DNA reads TGCAGTGCTGAGACAGGGGGCGCGGGTGGCTACACCTTC. Protein: CSAETGGAGGYTF. The chain has TRBV20-1 and TRBJ1-2; 10 bases align to TRBD1. The junction had 7 bases not matched to a gene; V was cut back by 5 bases and J by 7 bases. This CDR3 region has 13 residues. The germline V gene encodes CDR1 DFQATT and CDR2 SNEGSKA (reference sequence).

The chain recombines TRBV6-5 with TRBJ2-7; D tentatively reads TRBD1 or TRBD2 (5 bases each). V was cut by 6 bases and J by 2 bases, with 17 bases left in between. The CDR3 has 15 amino acids. Germline V gives CDR1 MNHEY, CDR2 SVGAGI. CDR3 sequence: CASRRTAGTTYEQYV. The CDR3 DNA reads as TGTGCCAGCAGGCGAACCGCCGGGACGACCTACGAGCAGTACGTC.

In its sample, this clonotype was seen a few times. This sequence joins TRBV11-2 and TRBJ2-3, with 9 positions matching TRBD2. Germline values: CDR1 SGHAT, CDR2 FQNNGV. The junction had 6 bases not matched to a gene; V was cut back by 6 bases and J by 2 bases. This CDR3 is built from 15 residues. The CDR3 DNA reads as TGTGCCAGCAGGCAAAAGCGGGGGGCCACAGATACGCAGTATTTT. Protein: CASRQKRGATDTQYF.

The sample holds many counts of this clonotype. The rearrangement uses TRBV5-1 and TRBJ2-1; 9 bases are shared with TRBD1. The ends lost 3 bases at V and 8 bases at J; junction bases unmatched: 15. Germline-derived CDR1 and CDR2 are SGHRS and YFSETQ. CDR3 length: 17 amino acids. The CDR3 region is CASSSGQGRRGLYEQFF. The CDR3 nucleotides read TGCGCCAGCAGCTCGGGACAGGGTCGGCGGGGGTTGTATGAGCAGTTCTTC.

This clonotype was counted only a few times. The chain joins TRBV6-6 to TRBJ2-1; the D is unclear. The CDR3 is 15 amino acids. From germline, CDR1 is MNHNY and CDR2 SVGAGI (reference sequence). V shed 2 bases and J shed 8 bases, with 16 bases lying between them. CDR3 DNA sequence: TGTGCCAGCAGTTACCAAGAATCACGTAGATATGAGCAGTTCTTC. Amino acid sequence: CASSYQESRRYEQFF.

The rearrangement joins TRBV7-2 to TRBJ1-1, with 10 bases aligning to TRBD1. Germline V CDR1 and CDR2: SGHTA, FQGNSA. The CDR3 is made up of 12 amino acids. Germline trimming cut 5 bases from V and 10 bases from J; bases unmatched to any gene: 4. As DNA, the CDR3 is TGTGCCAGCAGCACAAGGACAGGGGGAGCTTTCTTT. It encodes CASSTRTGGAFF.

This clonotype turned up a few times. V is TRBV6-6 and J is TRBJ2-7; no definite D call. The CDR3 sequence is 13 residues long. Germline values: CDR1 MNHNY, CDR2 SVGAGI (reference sequence). The V end was cut by 7 bases, the J end by 7 bases, with 17 bases between. The CDR3 bases are TGTGCCAGCACGCGAGCAGCCTTGGTGGAGCAGTACTTC. It codes for CASTRAALVEQYF.

The chain combines TRBV6-4 with TRBJ2-3; no clear D gene. This CDR3 region has 13 residues. The germline V and J ends were trimmed by 6 bases and 7 bases, with 14 bases remaining between them. Germline V gene data show CDR1 as MRHNA and CDR2 as SNTAGT. In DNA form, the CDR3 reads TGTGCCAGCAGCCCCGCTTCTTCTAATACGCAGTATTTT. Amino acids: CASSPASSNTQYF.